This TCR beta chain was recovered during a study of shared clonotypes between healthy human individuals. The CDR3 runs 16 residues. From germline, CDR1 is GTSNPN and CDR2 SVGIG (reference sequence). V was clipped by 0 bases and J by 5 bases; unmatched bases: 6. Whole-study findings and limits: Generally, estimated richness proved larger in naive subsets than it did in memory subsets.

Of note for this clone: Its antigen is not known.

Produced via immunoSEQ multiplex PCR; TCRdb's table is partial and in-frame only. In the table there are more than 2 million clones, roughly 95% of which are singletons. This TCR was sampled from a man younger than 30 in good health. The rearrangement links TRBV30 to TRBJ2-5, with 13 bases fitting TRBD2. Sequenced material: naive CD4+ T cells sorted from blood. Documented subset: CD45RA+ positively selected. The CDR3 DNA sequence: TGTGCCTGGAGTGTAATCACTAGCGGGAGGGGGGAGACCCAGTACTTC. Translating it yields CAWSVITSGRGETQYF. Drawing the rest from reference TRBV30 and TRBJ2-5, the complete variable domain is SQTIHQWPATLVQPVGSPLSLECTVEGTSNPNLYWYRQAAGRGLQLLFYSVGIGQISSEVPQNLSASRPQDRQFILSSKKLLLSDSGFYLCAWSVITSGRGETQYFGPGTRLLVL.